This T cell receptor beta chain derives from a study of HIV-infected patients and healthy controls. Trimming left V 4 bases short and J 2 bases short, with 14 bases between. This CDR3 is 15 amino acids long. No cell fractionation was done, so the repertoire covers all unsorted peripheral blood T cells. In this sample, this clonotype is medium-sized (0.01 to 0.1%). Alpha and beta constant-region primers primed reverse transcription of around 500 ng RNA. Each of the alpha and beta chains got its own library through chain-specific third strand synthesis with indices. TCRdb re-called the 5' RACE reads with MiXCR, one entry per CDR3 protein. The sample has 10,000 to 15,000 distinct CDR3 sequences; roughly 11% are singletons.

V and J are TRBV12-3 or TRBV12-4 and TRBJ1-1; maybe TRBD1 (5 bases). This receptor was taken from an adult in good health. Sequences were obtained from blood. The CDR3 spells CASSSRGGTNTEAFF. The DNA of the CDR3 is TGTGCCAGCAGTTCACGGGGCGGGACCAACACTGAAGCTTTCTTT.